What follows are 30 T cell receptor beta chains derived from one specimen sequenced in a study of blood T cells in healthy people across ages. Together with a sample-barcoded 5' primer, a J-beta primer mix was included in a second PCR lasting roughly 6 to 12 cycles. TCRdb called the 5' RACE reads again in MiXCR, with one record for every CDR3 protein. Counted here are 920,000 or so distinct CDR3 sequences, 45% occurring once; the ten biggest clones make up 18%. Sequences were obtained from blood. The receptors derive from an older woman in good health.

This clonotype was counted between two and nine times. V usage is TRBV27 and J usage is TRBJ1-5; D ambiguous. The V end lost 4 bases, the J end lost 7 bases, and 11 bases lay between the germline ends. CDR1 is MNHEY and CDR2 is SMNVEV in the germline V gene (reference sequence). The CDR3 has 13 residues. This chain's CDR3 is CASSSGVWQPQHF. The CDR3 DNA follows: TGTGCCAGCAGTTCGGGCGTCTGGCAGCCCCAGCATTTT.

This clonotype was seen a few times. The gene calls are TRBV28 and TRBJ1-2; 7 bases align to TRBD1. Germline-derived CDR1 and CDR2 are MDHEN and SYDVKM. The V gene end was trimmed by 5 bases and the J gene end by 4 bases; junction bases not matched to a gene: 7. The CDR3 sequence is 14 residues long. CDR3 amino acids: CASSLPTGTYGYTF. The CDR3 DNA reads TGTGCCAGCAGTCTACCGACAGGGACCTATGGCTACACCTTC.

This rearrangement joins TRBV10-3 to TRBJ1-5; tentatively, D is TRBD1 (5 bases). With 6 bases removed from V and 4 bases from J, the gap between germline ends came to 10 bases. CDR1 is ENHRY, CDR2 SYGVKD, per germline. The CDR3 has 13 residues. The CDR3 DNA reads TGTGCCATCAGAGGCAGGGAAAATCAGCCCCAGCATTTT. Protein sequence: CAIRGRENQPQHF.

This clonotype appeared a few times. The rearrangement links TRBV7-9 to TRBJ1-4, with D perhaps matching TRBD1 (5 bases). This CDR3 is built from 14 residues. Germline V gene lookup returns CDR1 SEHNR and CDR2 FQNEAQ (reference sequence). V was pared by 0 bases and J by 4 bases, with 6 bases between. CDR3 sequence (DNA): TGTGCCAGCAGCTTAGCTGACAGTAATGAAAAACTGTTTTTT. Amino acid sequence: CASSLADSNEKLFF.

This clonotype was seen only a few times. This chain connects TRBV12-3 or TRBV12-4 to TRBJ1-5, with a tentative D call TRBD1 (5 bases). The V gene lost 4 bases and the J gene lost 4 bases, with 14 bases spanning the gap. This CDR3 has 15 amino acids. CDR3 sequence: CASSWDSRDNQPQHF. The DNA of the CDR3 is TGTGCCAGCAGTTGGGACTCGAGGGATAATCAGCCCCAGCATTTT.

This clonotype has more than one count but fewer than ten. The chain carries TRBV28 and TRBJ2-5; D possibly corresponds to TRBD1 (7 bases). V lost 2 bases, J lost 11 bases, and 15 bases lay in between. The CDR3 has 13 amino acids. Germline V lookup: CDR1 MDHEN, CDR2 SYDVKM. The CDR3 DNA follows: TGTGCCAGCAGTTTAACAGGGGATCGGGAGCAGTACTTC. Its protein is CASSLTGDREQYF.

This clonotype was detected a few times. The CDR3 loop reads CASAPDRVHEQYF. The CDR3 DNA is TGTGCTAGTGCCCCCGACAGGGTCCACGAGCAGTACTTC. V and J are TRBV12-5 and TRBJ2-7, with 7 bases identical to TRBD1. In germline, CDR1 is LGHNT, CDR2 FRNRAP. CDR3 size: 13 residues. V lost 7 bases to trimming and J lost 5 bases; unmatched junction nucleotides: 8. Filled out from reference TRBV12-5 and TRBJ2-7, the complete variable domain reads DARVTQTPRHKVTEMGQEVTMRCQPILGHNTVFWYRQTMMQGLELLAYFRNRAPLDDSGMPKDRFSAEMPDATLATLKIQPSEPRDSAVYFCASAPDRVHEQYFGPGTRLTVT.

This chain links TRBV20-1 with TRBJ1-5, with D hard to call. Trimming removed 0 bases at V and 4 bases at J, with 10 bases between. Germline V CDR1 and CDR2: DFQATT, SNEGSKA (reference sequence). The CDR3 has 14 residues. CDR3: CSARDRRFNQPQHF. As DNA, the CDR3 is TGCAGTGCTAGAGATAGGAGATTTAATCAGCCCCAGCATTTT.

This chain connects TRBV3-1 to TRBJ1-1; D perhaps matches TRBD1 (6 bases). CDR1 is LGHDT and CDR2 is YNNKEL in the germline V gene (reference sequence). This CDR3 contains 14 residues. V was pared by 2 bases and J by 1 base, with 8 bases between. DNA for the CDR3: TGTGCCAGCAGCCAAAGACAGGCGAACACTGAAGCTTTCTTT. It yields the protein CASSQRQANTEAFF. The full variable domain, completed using reference TRBV3-1 and TRBJ1-1, is DTAVSQTPKYLVTQMGNDKSIKCEQNLGHDTMYWYKQDSKKFLKIMFSYNNKELIINETVPNRFSPKSPDKAHLNLHINSLELGDSAVYFCASSQRQANTEAFFGQGTRLTVV.

The gene calls are TRBV28 and TRBJ2-7; 7 positions agree with TRBD2. The DNA end is a closer match to TRBJ2-5, so the J assignment may be wrong. This CDR3 comprises 13 residues. CDR1 and CDR2 (germline): MDHEN, SYDVKM. The CDR3 region is CASKEGRGETQYF. The CDR3 coding sequence is TGTGCCAGCAAAGAGGGGAGGGGAGAGACCCAGTACTTC.

In its sample, this clonotype was seen a few times. The chain joins TRBV6-5 to TRBJ2-5; 11 nucleotides agree with TRBD2. Germline values: CDR1 MNHEY, CDR2 SVGAGI. The CDR3 is 17 amino acids. J lost 8 bases, V lost 5 bases, and 16 bases had no gene match. The CDR3 here is CASSPMLTSGKGGTQYF. The CDR3 nucleotides read TGTGCCAGCAGTCCAATGTTGACTAGCGGGAAGGGGGGTACCCAGTACTTC.

The chain carries TRBV7-2 and TRBJ2-4; a weak D match, TRBD2 (5 bases). The J call may not be correct, given that the DNA end is closer to TRBJ2-7. This CDR3 is 17 amino acids long. CDR1 is SGHTA and CDR2 is FQGNSA in the germline V gene. CDR3 loop: CASSLEARAPRFYEQYF. In nucleotides, the CDR3 is TGTGCCAGCAGCTTAGAGGCGCGGGCCCCCCGTTTCTACGAGCAGTACTTC.

The rearrangement links TRBV7-2 to TRBJ2-1; no reliable D call. Germline CDR1 is SGHTA and CDR2 is FQGNSA. Trimming stripped 1 base from V and 0 bases from J, with 13 bases between. The CDR3 totals 17 residues. The CDR3 coding sequence is TGTGCCAGCAGCTTAGGGTCACTTGCTCTCTCCTACAATGAGCAGTTCTTC. It is translated as CASSLGSLALSYNEQFF.

The rearrangement links TRBV4-2 to TRBJ2-5, with a weak D call TRBD2 (5 bases). The germline V gene encodes CDR1 LGHNA and CDR2 YNFKEQ. The CDR3 is 15 amino acids. V lost 4 bases and J 0 bases, leaving 12 bases between the germline ends. This CDR3 is CASSPGREYQETQYF. The CDR3 coding sequence is TGTGCCAGCAGCCCCGGACGGGAATACCAAGAGACCCAGTACTTC.

A few counts support this clonotype. The J gene is TRBJ2-1, the V gene TRBV20-1; a possible D gene is TRBD2 (5 bases). Trimming stripped 0 bases from V and 3 bases from J, with 12 bases between. CDR3 length: 15 amino acids. Germline CDR1 DFQATT, CDR2 SNEGSKA (reference sequence). The DNA of the CDR3 is TGCAGTGCTAGAGATTTTGGGAGCAACTACAATGAGCAGTTCTTC. Translation gives CSARDFGSNYNEQFF.

The V and J genes are TRBV5-1 and TRBJ2-7; 7 nucleotides agree with TRBD1. The J call may be in error: the DNA end matches TRBJ2-5 better. The germline V gene has CDR1 SGHRS and CDR2 YFSETQ. The CDR3 is made up of 13 amino acids. The CDR3 DNA is TGCGCCAGCAGGGTTTTAGGGGGCGAGACCCAGTACTTC. The encoded protein is CASRVLGGETQYF.

The CDR3 region has the DNA TGCGCCAGCAGCTTGGACTTACAGATCAATGAGCAGTTCTTC. As protein: CASSLDLQINEQFF. V and J are TRBV5-1 and TRBJ2-1; D is ambiguous. Germline assignment: CDR1 SGHRS and CDR2 YFSETQ. This CDR3 region has 14 residues. V lost 0 bases, J lost 6 bases, and 10 bases lay in between.

Ten or more counts support this clonotype. The rearrangement joins TRBV6-4 to TRBJ1-2; tentatively, D is TRBD1 (5 bases). Germline CDR1 MRHNA, CDR2 SNTAGT. Trimming stripped 2 bases from V and 8 bases from J, with 15 bases between. The CDR3 loop spans 14 amino acids. The chain's CDR3 is CASSDQVWGIGYTF. CDR3 nucleotide sequence: TGTGCCAGCAGTGACCAGGTCTGGGGGATCGGCTACACCTTC.

This clonotype was seen only a few times. The V gene is TRBV6-8, the J gene TRBJ1-5; D not certain. V was cut by 5 bases and J by 0 bases, with 5 bases left in between. Germline CDR1 and CDR2: MNHGY and SAAAGT. This CDR3 is built from 13 residues. CDR3 protein: CASSNNSNQPQHF. Here the CDR3 DNA reads TGTGCCAGCAGTAACAATAGCAATCAGCCCCAGCATTTT.

The gene calls are TRBV3-1 and TRBJ2-7; D is uncertain. CDR1 and CDR2 from the germline V gene are LGHDT and YNNKEL (reference sequence). This CDR3 is 14 amino acids long. Trimming took 0 bases from V and 3 from J, leaving 9 bases between them. CDR3 sequence (DNA): TGTGCCAGCAGCCAAGATTTGGTAAGCTACGAGCAGTACTTC. Its translation is CASSQDLVSYEQYF.

The chain links TRBV29-1 to TRBJ2-5; no definite D call. V gave up 2 bases and J gave up 5 bases, with 15 bases separating them. Germline V CDR1 and CDR2: SQVTM, ANQGSEA. The CDR3 runs to 14 residues. The CDR3 is CSVEPDTPRETQYF. CDR3 coding DNA: TGCAGCGTTGAACCCGACACCCCCCGGGAGACCCAGTACTTC.

The genes are TRBV4-2 and TRBJ2-5; D is undetermined. V was shortened by 0 bases and J by 5 bases, with 19 bases between the two germline ends. Germline V gene data show CDR1 as LGHNA and CDR2 as YNFKEQ. This CDR3 is built from 17 residues. The DNA for the CDR3 is TGTGCCAGCAGCCAAGATCTAAATAGAGGACGAGGCGAGACCCAGTACTTC. Amino acids: CASSQDLNRGRGETQYF.

The chain uses TRBV9 and TRBJ2-1; 9 nucleotides align to TRBD1. Germline CDR1 SGDLS, CDR2 YYNGEE. The CDR3 is made up of 17 amino acids. V lost 4 bases, J lost 5 bases, and 13 bases stayed unmatched. The CDR3 DNA reads as TGTGCCAGCAGCCACAACCCTGGACAGGGGAGTCACAATGAGCAGTTCTTC. Its protein product is CASSHNPGQGSHNEQFF.

J is TRBJ2-2 and V is TRBV20-1; 12 nucleotides agree with TRBD2. Germline-derived CDR1 and CDR2 are DFQATT and SNEGSKA (reference sequence). V was pared by 4 bases and J by 5 bases, with 2 bases of the junction left unmatched. The CDR3 length is 14 residues. In DNA form, the CDR3 reads TGCAGTGCTACTGGACTAGCGGGAACCGGGGAGCTGTTTTTT. The encoded protein is CSATGLAGTGELFF.

The chain carries TRBV9 and TRBJ2-4; TRBD1 is a possible D gene (6 bases). The end of the DNA is better explained by TRBJ2-7, so the J call may be wrong. CDR1 SGDLS and CDR2 YYNGEE come from the germline V gene. CDR3 length: 15 amino acids. The CDR3 sequence: CASSVEQGTAYEQYF. Written as DNA, the CDR3 is TGTGCCAGCAGCGTAGAGCAGGGGACCGCCTACGAGCAGTACTTC.

J is TRBJ2-7 and V is TRBV5-1, with 9 bases lining up with TRBD2. J gave up 2 bases and V 5 bases, and 8 bases lay outside the gene matches. There are 15 residues in the CDR3. Germline V gene data show CDR1 as SGHRS and CDR2 as YFSETQ. The CDR3 nucleotides read TGCGCCAGCAGGGTATGGCGGGAGGGACCCTACGAGCAGTACTTC. This encodes CASRVWREGPYEQYF.

This chain uses TRBV6-4 with TRBJ1-5; weak D call: TRBD1 (5 bases). The V and J ends lost 11 bases and 0 bases respectively, with 23 bases between them. The CDR3 is 17 amino acids. Germline V gene sequence: CDR1 MRHNA, CDR2 SNTAGT. The CDR3 region has the DNA TGTGCCGGGGTGGCGGGGACGCCCCAATATAGCAATCAGCCCCAGCATTTT. Encoded protein: CAGVAGTPQYSNQPQHF.

This clonotype occurred a few times. The chain is built from TRBV6-5 and TRBJ2-4; D is ambiguous. The J call is uncertain, as TRBJ2-7 better fits the DNA end. Germline CDR1 and CDR2: MNHEY and SVGAGI. The CDR3 is made up of 16 amino acids. CDR3 region: CASSYSTFSYPYEQYF. The CDR3 nucleotides read TGTGCCAGCAGTTACTCGACTTTCAGCTACCCCTACGAGCAGTACTTC.

This CDR3 is CASTRDTYNEQYF. Written as DNA, the CDR3 is TGTGCCAGCACCAGGGACACCTACAATGAGCAGTACTTC. This chain uses TRBV6-2 or TRBV6-3 with TRBJ2-5, with D perhaps TRBD1 (6 bases). In germline, CDR1 is MNHEY, CDR2 SVGEGT. Deletions cut 7 bases from V and 11 bases from J, with 20 bases between. The CDR3 runs 13 residues.

The table lists this clonotype with a few counts. This rearrangement joins TRBV5-6 to TRBJ2-7, with 7 positions matching TRBD2. CDR1 is SGHDT, CDR2 YYEEEE, per germline. Trimming at V came to 4 bases and at J to 5 bases, leaving 6 bases not matched to a gene. There are 13 residues in the CDR3. Here the CDR3 reads CASSPTSLDEQYF. CDR3 DNA: TGTGCCAGCAGCCCGACTAGCCTAGACGAGCAGTACTTC. Complete variable domain (other parts from reference TRBV5-6 and TRBJ2-7): DAGVTQSPTHLIKTRGQQVTLRCSPKSGHDTVSWYQQALGQGPQFIFQYYEEEERQRGNFPDRFSGHQFPNYSSELNVNALLLGDSALYLCASSPTSLDEQYFGPGTRLTVT.